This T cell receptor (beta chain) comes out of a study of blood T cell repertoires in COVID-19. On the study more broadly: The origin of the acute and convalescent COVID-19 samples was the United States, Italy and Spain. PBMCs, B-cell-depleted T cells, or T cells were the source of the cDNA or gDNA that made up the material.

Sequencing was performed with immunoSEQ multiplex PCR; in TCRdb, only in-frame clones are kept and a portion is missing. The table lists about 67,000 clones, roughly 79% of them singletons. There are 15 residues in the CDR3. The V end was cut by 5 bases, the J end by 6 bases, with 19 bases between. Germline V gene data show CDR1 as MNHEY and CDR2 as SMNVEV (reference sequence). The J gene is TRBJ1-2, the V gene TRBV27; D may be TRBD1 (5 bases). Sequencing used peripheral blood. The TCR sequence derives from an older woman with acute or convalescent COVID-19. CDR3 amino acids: CASSLTGGVRNGYTF. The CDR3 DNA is TGTGCCAGCAGTCTAACCGGGGGGGTGCGTAATGGCTACACCTTC.